This T cell receptor (beta chain) was found in a study of blood T cell repertoires in COVID-19. On the study more broadly: From the United States, Italy and Spain came samples of acute and convalescent COVID-19. Nucleic acid was either cDNA or gDNA, and it came from T cells, B-cell-depleted T cells, or PBMCs.

A remark on this clone: In the same sample, other DNA sequences code for this CDR3.

The germline gives CDR1 MNHEY, CDR2 SVGEGT. This CDR3 comprises 14 residues. Trimming removed 10 bases from V and 7 bases from J, with 20 bases in between. A Seattle source enrolled patients during active infection and followed them longitudinally. In the source study's methods: Scientists estimated how many nucleated cells there were by amplifying reference gene primers. Sequencing used immunoSEQ multiplex PCR; TCRdb keeps in-frame clones, though not all of them. The V and J calls and clone size come from that table; D and trimming were worked out from the DNA. This table holds approximately 200,000 clones, roughly three quarters found once.

The TCR originated in a woman aged 40 to 50 with COVID-19, enrolled during active disease. The gene calls are TRBV6-2 or TRBV6-3 and TRBJ1-5, with D hard to call. Sequencing used peripheral blood. CDR3 amino acids: CATTPGEIRQPQHF. For the CDR3, the DNA is TGTGCCACCACCCCCGGGGAAATCAGGCAGCCCCAGCATTTT.